This T cell receptor (beta chain) stems from a study of T-cell reconstitution after alpha-beta-depleted transplantation in children. Notes on the study in general: There were some patients whose high TCRbeta diversity at day 60 came from surviving recipient T cells and thymic progenitors.

As regards this clonotype: Its antigen is undetermined.

Unique molecular identifiers were used to barcode this TCRbeta library. TCRdb reprocessed the PCR reads via MiXCR and lists one record per CDR3 protein. The sample carries some 440,000 distinct CDR3 sequences, 15% to 20% recorded once. There are 15 residues in the CDR3. Trimming at V came to 4 bases and at J to 3 bases, leaving 6 bases not matched to a gene. Germline loops: CDR1 LNHDA, CDR2 SQIVND (reference sequence). The chain carries TRBV19 and TRBJ1-2; 9 nucleotides agree with TRBD1. The origin of this receptor is a boy under two years old who had a stem cell transplant for Wiskott-Aldrich syndrome, so the T cells may come from the graft donor. The material was PBMCs, mostly from graft donor cells, obtained 360 days after TCRalphabeta/CD19-depleted stem cell transplant. In nucleotides, the CDR3 is TGTGCCAGTAGTACCTCCGGGACAGGGCACTATGGCTACACCTTC. Translated, it gives CASSTSGTGHYGYTF.